These T cell receptor beta chains were read from a single sample in a study of cytomegalovirus exposure and HLA in healthy donors. Sequencing was performed with immunoSEQ multiplex PCR; in TCRdb, only in-frame clones are kept and a portion is missing. The table records about 100,000 clones, around two thirds of them present only once. The sequencing sample was made of PBMCs. The source of these receptors is a young man in good health and CMV-seropositive. Both conserved end residues are part of each CDR3. The order of the fields is V gene, D gene, J gene, clone size, CDR3 protein, CDR3 DNA. D genes are given only for firm matches. A clone size is listed for some rows: how often the clone was seen (once, few, many), or a class if it is expanded.

TRBV10-3,TRBD1,TRBJ1-1,few,CAISITGGTEAFF,TGTGCCATCAGTATCACAGGGGGGACTGAAGCTTTCTTT
TRBV5-1,TRBD1,TRBJ1-2,.,CASSLYTGTGGEGYTF,TGCGCCAGCAGCTTATACACCGGGACAGGGGGAGAGGGCTACACCTTC
TRBV7-8,.,TRBJ2-7,.,CASSLRVSNNFYEQYF,TGTGCCAGCAGCCTCCGGGTCTCCAACAACTTCTACGAGCAGTACTTC
TRBV27,.,TRBJ1-1,.,CASSVGAGGNTEAFF,TGTGCCAGCAGTGTGGGGGCGGGGGGGAACACTGAAGCTTTCTTT
TRBV29-1,.,TRBJ2-3,.,CSVEDTPLAGDTQYF,TGCAGCGTTGAAGATACCCCCCTCGCGGGAGATACGCAGTATTTT
TRBV11-2,TRBD2,TRBJ2-1,.,CASSPGPSGGYDEQFF,TGTGCCAGCAGCCCCGGCCCTAGCGGGGGTTATGATGAGCAGTTCTTC
TRBV6-5,.,TRBJ2-7,.,CASSYSKTGTYEQYF,TGTGCCAGCAGTTACTCCAAAACAGGGACCTACGAGCAGTACTTC
TRBV6-6,.,TRBJ2-3,.,CASSYPAGGVKDTQYF,TGTGCCAGCAGTTACCCGGCTGGAGGAGTCAAAGATACGCAGTATTTT
TRBV6-5,TRBD1,TRBJ2-7,few,CASSTGTGTYEQYF,TGTGCCAGCAGTACCGGGACAGGGACCTACGAGCAGTACTTC
TRBV6-1,TRBD1,TRBJ1-3,few,CASSVARGLGGNTIYF,TGTGCCAGCAGTGTAGCCAGGGGGCTAGGAGGAAACACCATATATTTT
TRBV6-1,.,TRBJ2-5,.,CASSEVGQRTQYF,TGTGCCAGCAGTGAAGTCGGTCAACGGACCCAGTACTTC
TRBV7-8,.,TRBJ2-5,.,CASSPSGFQETQYF,TGTGCCAGCAGCCCATCGGGGTTCCAAGAGACCCAGTACTTC
TRBV10-3,TRBD1,TRBJ2-5,.,CAISEVGQGRETQYF,TGTGCCATCAGTGAAGTCGGACAGGGAAGAGAGACCCAGTACTTC
TRBV5-1,.,TRBJ2-5,.,CASSWAEGLKQYF,TGCGCCAGCAGCTGGGCCGAAGGTCTAAAGCAGTACTTC
TRBV7-2,TRBD2,TRBJ2-1,.,CASSLLAGYNEQFF,TGTGCCAGCAGCTTGCTAGCGGGGTACAATGAGCAGTTCTTC
TRBV29-1,.,TRBJ1-2,few,CSTGVANYGYTF,TGCAGCACAGGAGTTGCTAACTATGGCTACACCTTC
TRBV10-3,TRBD1,TRBJ2-7,few,CAIQTGGIYEQYF,TGTGCCATCCAGACAGGGGGAATCTACGAGCAGTACTTC
TRBV4-1,.,TRBJ2-1,.,CASTLQAEGGNEQFF,TGCGCCAGCACCCTACAGGCCGAGGGGGGGAATGAGCAGTTCTTC
TRBV13,.,TRBJ2-1,.,CASSQDYNEQFF,TGTGCCAGCAGCCAGGATTACAATGAGCAGTTCTTC
TRBV5-4,.,TRBJ2-6,.,CASSAYSGANVLTF,TGTGCCAGCAGCGCCTACTCTGGGGCCAACGTCCTGACTTTC
TRBV7-9,.,TRBJ2-7,.,CSSSPTVSYEQYF,TGTTCCAGCAGTCCGACTGTCTCCTACGAGCAGTACTTC
TRBV14,.,TRBJ2-7,.,CASSLSDSLVEYF,TGTGCCAGCAGCCTAAGTGACTCCCTCGTGGAGTACTTC
TRBV4-1,.,TRBJ2-1,.,CASSHPRGSGRVEFF,TGCGCCAGCAGCCACCCCCGGGGGAGCGGTCGTGTCGAATTCTTC
TRBV2,.,TRBJ1-2,.,CASRGGGDGYTF,TGTGCCAGCAGGGGAGGTGGAGATGGCTACACCTTC
TRBV19,TRBD2,TRBJ2-7,.,CASRLAGAYEQYF,TGTGCCAGTAGACTAGCGGGGGCCTACGAGCAGTACTTC
TRBV11-2,.,TRBJ2-4,.,CASSLDGAPNLQYF,TGTGCCAGCAGCTTAGATGGGGCCCCGAATCTTCAGTACTTC
TRBV6-5,TRBD1,TRBJ2-1,.,CASRRTGNNEQFF,TGTGCCAGCAGAAGGACAGGGAACAATGAGCAGTTCTTC
TRBV15,.,TRBJ1-5,.,CATSIYRDQPQHF,TGTGCCACCAGCATTTACAGGGACCAGCCCCAGCATTTT
TRBV6-5,.,TRBJ1-1,.,CASSYGENTEAFF,TGTGCCAGCAGTTACGGAGAGAACACTGAAGCTTTCTTT
TRBV18,.,TRBJ2-7,once,CASSPPGIQGGSYEQYF,TGTGCCAGCTCACCACCGGGGATACAGGGTGGATCCTACGAGCAGTACTTC
TRBV9,.,TRBJ2-2,.,CASSVGGGNTGELFF,TGTGCCAGCAGCGTAGGAGGGGGAAACACCGGGGAGCTGTTTTTT
TRBV11-3,TRBD2,TRBJ2-1,.,CASGTSGHNEQFF,TGTGCCAGCGGGACTAGCGGACACAATGAGCAGTTCTTC
TRBV9,TRBD1,TRBJ1-2,once,CASSVDRGGSNYGYTF,TGTGCCAGCAGCGTAGACAGGGGGGGGAGTAACTATGGCTACACCTTC
TRBV11-2,TRBD1,TRBJ1-1,.,CASSSLQGAHTEAFF,TGTGCCAGCAGCTCGTTACAGGGGGCGCACACTGAAGCTTTCTTT
TRBV7-2,.,TRBJ2-6,few,CASSLVVSSGANVLTF,TGTGCCAGCAGCTTAGTTGTCTCCTCTGGGGCCAACGTCCTGACTTTC
TRBV4-1,TRBD2,TRBJ2-3,.,CASSPEASGGARQYF,TGCGCCAGCAGCCCAGAGGCTAGCGGGGGGGCCAGGCAGTATTTT
TRBV7-2,TRBD1,TRBJ1-5,.,CASSETGDQPQHF,TGTGCCAGCAGCGAGACAGGGGATCAGCCCCAGCATTTT
TRBV1,.,TRBJ2-1,once,CTSSQPQGVNNEQFF,TGCACCAGCAGCCAACCCCAGGGGGTGAACAATGAGCAGTTCTTC
TRBV30,TRBD1,TRBJ2-7,.,CAWSRLGQATYEQYF,TGTGCCTGGAGTAGGCTCGGACAGGCTACCTACGAGCAGTACTTC
TRBV7-9,.,TRBJ1-3,.,CASSLQDSFLAGNTIYF,TGTGCCAGCAGCTTACAAGACAGTTTTTTAGCTGGAAACACCATATATTTT